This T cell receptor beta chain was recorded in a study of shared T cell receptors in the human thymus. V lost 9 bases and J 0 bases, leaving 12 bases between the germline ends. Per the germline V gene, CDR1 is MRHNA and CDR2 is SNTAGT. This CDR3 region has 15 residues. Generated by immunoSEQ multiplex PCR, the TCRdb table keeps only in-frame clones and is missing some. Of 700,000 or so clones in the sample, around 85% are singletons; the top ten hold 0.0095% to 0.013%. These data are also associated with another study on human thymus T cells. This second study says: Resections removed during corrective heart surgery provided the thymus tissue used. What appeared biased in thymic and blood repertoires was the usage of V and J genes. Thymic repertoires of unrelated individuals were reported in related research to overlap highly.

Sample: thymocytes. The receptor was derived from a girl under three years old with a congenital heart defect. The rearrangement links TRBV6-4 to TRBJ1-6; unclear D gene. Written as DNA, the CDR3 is TGTGCCAGTTCTCTATCGAGCTCCTATAATTCACCCCTCCACTTT. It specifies CASSLSSSYNSPLHF.